These 20 T cell receptor beta chains were all obtained from the same sample, sequenced in a study of cytomegalovirus exposure and HLA in healthy donors. Primers for the PCR totalled 60 Vbeta and 13 Jbeta. TCRdb's table, derived via immunoSEQ multiplex PCR, lists solely in-frame clones and lacks some. The repertoire holds more than 110,000 clones, with roughly 80% as singletons. Source material: PBMCs. The receptor set was obtained from a man aged 35 to 55 in good health and CMV-seropositive.

The rearrangement joins TRBV10-2 to TRBJ2-7, with a possible D match to TRBD1 (6 bases). Trimming stripped 0 bases from V and 0 bases from J, with 12 bases between. Germline V gives CDR1 WSHSY, CDR2 SAAADI. CDR3 length: 16 amino acids. The CDR3 loop reads CASSESTGPTSYEQYF. The CDR3 bases are TGCGCCAGCAGTGAGTCAACAGGGCCGACCTCCTACGAGCAGTACTTC.

The chain carries TRBV2 and TRBJ1-5; D not certain. With 0 bases removed from V and 2 bases from J, the gap between germline ends came to 8 bases. The CDR3 totals 15 residues. The germline V gene encodes CDR1 SNHLY and CDR2 FYNNEI. The CDR3: CASSEARSGNQPQHF. In nucleotides, the CDR3 is TGTGCCAGCAGTGAAGCCCGCAGTGGCAATCAGCCCCAGCATTTT.

This clone was picked up a small number of times. The rearrangement links TRBV4-1 to TRBJ2-7; unclear D gene. CDR1 and CDR2 from the germline V gene are MGHRA and YSYEKL. The CDR3 loop spans 14 amino acids. The V and J ends lost 4 bases and 4 bases respectively, with 14 bases between them. The CDR3 nucleotides read TGCGCCAGCAGCCTGAGTACAGTATTTTACGAGCAGTACTTC. Amino acids: CASSLSTVFYEQYF.

The chain recombines TRBV30 with TRBJ2-7, with D tentatively TRBD1 (5 bases). Trimming took off 0 bases at V and 3 bases at J, with 15 bases between the two ends. CDR1 is GTSNPN and CDR2 is SVGIG in the germline V gene (reference sequence). There are 15 residues in the CDR3. The CDR3, as DNA: TGTGCCTGGAGTGTAAGGGGTGGATCGTACTACGAGCAGTACTTC. Protein: CAWSVRGGSYYEQYF.

A note on this clone: An end of the junction differs from the germline gene, which may be a read error. The V gene is TRBV11-2, the J gene TRBJ1-1, with a possible D match to TRBD1 (6 bases). This CDR3 is built from 10 residues. Germline assignment: CDR1 SGHAT and CDR2 FQNNGV. The CDR3 loop reads CASSLKQGGF. CDR3 sequence (DNA): TGTGCCAGCAGCCTTAAACAGGGCGGCTTT.

Within the sample, this clone is medium-sized. The rearrangement links TRBV7-2 to TRBJ1-3; no firm D call. The CDR3 sequence is 12 residues long. Germline assignment: CDR1 SGHTA and CDR2 FQGNSA. Trimming stripped 2 bases from V and 3 bases from J, with 2 bases between. CDR3 in amino acids: CASSLYGNTIYF. For the CDR3, the DNA is TGTGCCAGCAGCTTATATGGAAACACCATATATTTT.

The chain links TRBV5-4 to TRBJ2-5; D unresolved. This CDR3 is 11 amino acids long. Germline assignment: CDR1 SGHNT and CDR2 YYREEE (reference sequence). Trimming pared 4 bases from V and 3 bases from J, leaving 4 bases between. This CDR3 is CASSREETQYF. The CDR3 DNA reads as TGTGCCAGCAGCAGAGAAGAGACCCAGTACTTC.

This clone was observed once. Germline is not matched at one junction end, which may reflect a read error. CDR3 nucleotides: TGTGCCAGCGGTTTTACCGGGACAGGGGGCGAGCAGTACTTC. Amino acid sequence: CASGFTGTGGEQYF. This chain uses TRBV28 with TRBJ2-7, with TRBD1 identical over 11 bases. Germline assignment: CDR1 MDHEN and CDR2 SYDVKM. CDR3 length: 14 residues.

The chain employs TRBV5-1 and TRBJ2-3; TRBD1 matches 7 bases. Trimming at V came to 2 bases and at J to 3 bases, leaving 6 bases not matched to a gene. This CDR3 has 15 residues. In germline, CDR1 is SGHRS, CDR2 YFSETQ. Here the CDR3 reads CASSFDRVGTDTQYF. The CDR3 DNA sequence: TGCGCCAGCAGCTTCGACAGGGTGGGTACAGATACGCAGTATTTT.

V and J are TRBV4-2 and TRBJ2-5; the D gene is possibly TRBD1 (6 bases). The V end was cut by 4 bases, the J end by 4 bases, with 16 bases between. CDR1 and CDR2 from the germline V gene are LGHNA and YNFKEQ. The length of the CDR3 is 15 residues. This CDR3 is CASSPYGGRGETQYF. The DNA of the CDR3 is TGTGCCAGCAGCCCATATGGGGGCAGAGGAGAGACCCAGTACTTC.

The chain couples TRBV18 to TRBJ2-3; 7 bases align to TRBD1. The CDR3 is made up of 14 amino acids. J lost 0 bases, V lost 9 bases, and 6 bases had no gene match. Germline CDR1 is KGHSH and CDR2 is LQKENI. The CDR3 DNA reads as TGTGCCAGTTCCTACAGGGGTAGCACAGATACGCAGTATTTT. Amino acids: CASSYRGSTDTQYF.

The chain employs TRBV5-1 and TRBJ2-2; TRBD2 matches at 11 bases. Germline-derived CDR1 and CDR2 are SGHRS and YFSETQ. Trimming removed 3 bases from V and 2 bases from J; junction bases left unmatched: 3. The CDR3 is 16 amino acids. The CDR3 protein is CASSSLAGGNTGELFF. Written as DNA, the CDR3 is TGCGCCAGCAGCTCTCTAGCGGGAGGCAACACCGGGGAGCTGTTTTTT.

The V and J genes are TRBV6-6 and TRBJ2-5, with TRBD1 matching 8 bases. The J call may be wrong; the DNA end is better matched by TRBJ2-7. Germline V lookup: CDR1 MNHNY, CDR2 SVGAGI (reference sequence). The CDR3 is 15 amino acids. CDR3 residues: CASSYGTGGNYEQYF. The DNA of the CDR3 is TGTGCCAGCAGTTATGGTACAGGGGGTAACTACGAGCAGTACTTC.

This chain uses TRBV2 with TRBJ1-2, with a tentative D call TRBD1 (6 bases). Between the trimmed V and J ends, which lost 6 bases and 4 bases, there was a span of 15 bases. The germline V gene has CDR1 SNHLY and CDR2 FYNNEI. The CDR3 runs 14 residues. This CDR3 reads CASRRTDSPYGYTF. Written as DNA, the CDR3 is TGTGCCAGCAGAAGGACAGATTCCCCCTATGGCTACACCTTC.

In this sample, this clone turned up a few times. The CDR3 DNA follows: TGTGCCAGCAGCTTGGGCGGGACTCCCAATCAGCCCCAGCATTTT. This translates into CASSLGGTPNQPQHF. This chain uses TRBV5-6 with TRBJ1-5, with a weak D call TRBD1 (5 bases). The V and J ends lost 0 bases and 3 bases respectively, with 10 bases between them. The CDR3 has 15 residues. Germline lookup yields CDR1 SGHDT and CDR2 YYEEEE.

The J gene is TRBJ2-5, the V gene TRBV7-9; no reliable D call. The length of the CDR3 is 14 residues. Per germline, CDR1 SEHNR and CDR2 FQNEAQ (reference sequence). V lost 5 bases and J 7 bases, leaving 17 bases between the germline ends. Written as DNA, the CDR3 is TGTGCCAGCAGCCAGTCTCTAGGTGTCGGGACCCAGTACTTC. Residues: CASSQSLGVGTQYF.

This clone has just a few counts. V and J are TRBV7-2 and TRBJ1-5, with 7 bases that match TRBD1. CDR3 size: 16 residues. With V trimmed by 1 base and J by 7 bases, 10 bases remained unmatched. Germline V CDR1 and CDR2: SGHTA, FQGNSA. CDR3 region: CASSLDSGGRGQPQHF. CDR3 sequence (DNA): TGTGCCAGCAGCTTAGACTCAGGGGGTCGTGGGCAGCCCCAGCATTTT. The whole variable domain, remainder taken from reference TRBV7-2 and TRBJ1-5, is GAGVSQSPSNKVTEKGKDVELRCDPISGHTALYWYRQSLGQGLEFLIYFQGNSAPDKSGLPSDRFSAERTGGSVSTLTIQRTQQEDSAVYLCASSLDSGGRGQPQHFGDGTRLSIL.

The V call is TRBV7-9, the J call TRBJ1-5, with 9 bases fitting TRBD1. Germline CDR1 and CDR2: SEHNR and FQNEAQ (reference sequence). V was pared by 5 bases and J by 2 bases, with 7 bases of the junction left unmatched. The CDR3 runs 16 residues. CDR3 bases: TGTGCCAGCAGCCGATGGACAGGGGATGGCAATCAGCCCCAGCATTTT. Amino acid sequence: CASSRWTGDGNQPQHF.

This chain connects TRBV2 to TRBJ2-3, with 11 bases lining up with TRBD2. After removal of 7 bases from V and 0 bases from J, the junction contained 3 bases not matched to a gene. The CDR3 consists of 15 residues. The germline gives CDR1 SNHLY, CDR2 FYNNEI. The CDR3 DNA reads TGTGCCAGCAAAACTAGCGGGAGTAGCACAGATACGCAGTATTTT. Amino acids: CASKTSGSSTDTQYF.

V usage is TRBV5-6 and J usage is TRBJ1-5; D may be TRBD1 (5 bases). The CDR3 totals 15 residues. Trimming removed 1 base from V and 3 bases from J, with 11 bases in between. Germline V gives CDR1 SGHDT, CDR2 YYEEEE. CDR3 DNA: TGTGCCAGCAGCTTGAAGGAGGGGATCAATCAGCCCCAGCATTTT. Translating it yields CASSLKEGINQPQHF.